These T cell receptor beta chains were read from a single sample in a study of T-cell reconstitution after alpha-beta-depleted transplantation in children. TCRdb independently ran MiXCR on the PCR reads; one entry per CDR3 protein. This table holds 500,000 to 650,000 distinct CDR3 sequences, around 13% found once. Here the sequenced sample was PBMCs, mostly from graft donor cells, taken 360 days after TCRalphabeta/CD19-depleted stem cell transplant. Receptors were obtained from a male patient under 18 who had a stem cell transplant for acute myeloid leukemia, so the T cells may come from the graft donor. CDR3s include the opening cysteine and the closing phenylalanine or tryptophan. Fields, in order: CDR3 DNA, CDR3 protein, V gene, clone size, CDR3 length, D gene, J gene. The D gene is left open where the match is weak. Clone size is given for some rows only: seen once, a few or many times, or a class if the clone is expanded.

DNA: TGTGCCAGCAGCTTATGGGGACTAGCGGGAGAGGGAGAGACCCAGTACTTC
CDR3: CASSLWGLAGEGETQYF
V: TRBV7-2
size: few
length: 17
D: TRBD2
J: TRBJ2-5

DNA: TGTGCCAGCAGCCACAGGGGCAGCACCGGGGAGCTGTTTTTT
CDR3: CASSHRGSTGELFF
V: TRBV12-3/TRBV12-4
size: few
length: 14
D: TRBD1
J: TRBJ2-2

DNA: TGTGCCAGCAGTTACTCCAGGGGCCCCTACGAGCAGTACTTC
CDR3: CASSYSRGPYEQYF
V: TRBV6-2/TRBV6-3
size: few
length: 14
D: NA
J: TRBJ2-7

DNA: TGCAGCGCCGGACTAGCGGGCTACGAGCAGTACTTC
CDR3: CSAGLAGYEQYF
V: TRBV29-1
size: NA
length: 12
D: TRBD2
J: TRBJ2-7

DNA: TGTGCCAGTAGTATATTTAAGGGGGTGATGCCTGGGGCCAACGTCCTGACTTTC
CDR3: CASSIFKGVMPGANVLTF
V: TRBV19
size: NA
length: 18
D: NA
J: TRBJ2-6

DNA: TGCAGCGTTCTGACAGGGGGCAACACTGAAGCTTTCTTT
CDR3: CSVLTGGNTEAFF
V: TRBV29-1
size: once
length: 13
D: TRBD1
J: TRBJ1-1

DNA: TGTGCCACCAGCAGAGCCACTAGCGGGAGCACAGATACGCAGTATTTT
CDR3: CATSRATSGSTDTQYF
V: TRBV15
size: many
length: 16
D: TRBD2
J: TRBJ2-3

DNA: TGTGCCAGCAGGGGACAGGAGAACTACAATGAGCAGTTCTTC
CDR3: CASRGQENYNEQFF
V: TRBV7-3
size: few
length: 14
D: TRBD1
J: TRBJ2-1

DNA: TGTGCCTGGAGTGTACGACAGCGAAACTACCAAGAGACCCAGTACTTC
CDR3: CAWSVRQRNYQETQYF
V: TRBV30
size: NA
length: 16
D: NA
J: TRBJ2-5

DNA: TGTGCCAGCAGTGACCATGTACTAGCGGGAGGCGGCGAGCAGTACTTC
CDR3: CASSDHVLAGGGEQYF
V: TRBV2
size: many
length: 16
D: TRBD2
J: TRBJ2-7

DNA: TGCAGTGCTCAAGGGACTAGGACCTACGAGCAGTACTTC
CDR3: CSAQGTRTYEQYF
V: TRBV20-1
size: many
length: 13
D: TRBD2
J: TRBJ2-7

DNA: TGCGCCAGCAGCAAGGACAGGGTCTACGAGCAGTACTTC
CDR3: CASSKDRVYEQYF
V: TRBV5-1
size: many
length: 13
D: TRBD1
J: TRBJ2-7

DNA: TGTGCCAGCAGCTTAGTAGCGGCAGGAGACAATGAGCAGTTCTTC
CDR3: CASSLVAAGDNEQFF
V: TRBV11-3
size: NA
length: 15
D: NA
J: TRBJ2-1

DNA: TGTGCCAGCAGTTACGACGGACTAGCGGGAGGCGAGCAGTACTTC
CDR3: CASSYDGLAGGEQYF
V: TRBV6-5
size: many
length: 15
D: TRBD2
J: TRBJ2-7

DNA: TGTGCCAGCAGCCCAGGGCCCTTCTCCTACGAGCAGTACTTC
CDR3: CASSPGPFSYEQYF
V: TRBV7-2
size: few
length: 14
D: NA
J: TRBJ2-7

DNA: TGTGCCAGCAAGAGAGAGGGAAACTATGGCTACACCTTC
CDR3: CASKREGNYGYTF
V: TRBV6-1
size: few
length: 13
D: NA
J: TRBJ1-2

DNA: TGTGCCAGCAGCTCGCTGGGACTAGCGGGGCGCACAGATACGCAGTATTTT
CDR3: CASSSLGLAGRTDTQYF
V: TRBV7-2
size: few
length: 17
D: TRBD2
J: TRBJ2-3

DNA: TGTGCCACCAGTGGGACTAGCGGGAGGGTAGATACGCAGTATTTT
CDR3: CATSGTSGRVDTQYF
V: TRBV24-1
size: few
length: 15
D: TRBD2
J: TRBJ2-3

DNA: TGCGCCAGCAGCTCCCCTAGCGGGATTGGTCTCGAGCAGTACTTC
CDR3: CASSSPSGIGLEQYF
V: TRBV5-1
size: few
length: 15
D: TRBD2
J: TRBJ2-7

DNA: TGTGCCAGCAGTAACACGGTACACTCTGGGGCCAACGTCCTGACTTTC
CDR3: CASSNTVHSGANVLTF
V: TRBV28
size: NA
length: 16
D: NA
J: TRBJ2-6

DNA: TGTGCCAGCAGCTCAAAACTAGCGGCGCAAGAGACCCAGTACTTC
CDR3: CASSSKLAAQETQYF
V: TRBV7-8
size: few
length: 15
D: TRBD2
J: TRBJ2-5

DNA: TGTGCCAGCAGTTTAGCGCGCGGAGGGTTCCAGTCCGAGCAGTACTTC
CDR3: CASSLARGGFQSEQYF
V: TRBV12-3/TRBV12-4
size: few
length: 16
D: NA
J: TRBJ2-7

DNA: TGTGCCAGCAGCTTACGGCTAGCGTACTCCTACGAGCAGTACTTC
CDR3: CASSLRLAYSYEQYF
V: TRBV7-9
size: few
length: 15
D: NA
J: TRBJ2-7

DNA: TGTGCCAGCAGCTTTAGTCGGGAGGACCCCTACGAGCAGTACTTC
CDR3: CASSFSREDPYEQYF
V: TRBV7-9
size: few
length: 15
D: TRBD2
J: TRBJ2-7

DNA: TGCGCCAGCAGCTTGGGGCCACCCCGAGCGACTAGAGGCCAAGAGACCCAGTACTTC
CDR3: CASSLGPPRATRGQETQYF
V: TRBV5-1
size: NA
length: 19
D: NA
J: TRBJ2-5

DNA: TGTGCCAGCAGTACCGGGACTAGATACTACGAGCAGTACTTC
CDR3: CASSTGTRYYEQYF
V: TRBV2
size: many
length: 14
D: TRBD2
J: TRBJ2-7

DNA: TGTGCCAGCTCACCAAGACTAGCGGGTGGTCCCCTCCAAGAGACCCAGTACTTC
CDR3: CASSPRLAGGPLQETQYF
V: TRBV18
size: few
length: 18
D: TRBD2
J: TRBJ2-5

DNA: TGCAGCGTTGCTACGATTCCCCCCTACGAGCAGTACTTC
CDR3: CSVATIPPYEQYF
V: TRBV29-1
size: NA
length: 13
D: NA
J: TRBJ2-7

DNA: TGTGCCAGCAGTTTATTGGGGGTACTAGCCAAAAACATTCAGTACTTC
CDR3: CASSLLGVLAKNIQYF
V: TRBV12-3/TRBV12-4
size: many
length: 16
D: NA
J: TRBJ2-4

DNA: TGCAGTGCTAGAAGCGGTCGAGCGAAAGAGACCCAGTACTTC
CDR3: CSARSGRAKETQYF
V: TRBV20-1
size: few
length: 14
D: NA
J: TRBJ2-5

DNA: TGTGCCAGCAGCTTATTGCGCGAGCAGTACTTC
CDR3: CASSLLREQYF
V: TRBV7-2
size: medium-sized
length: 11
D: NA
J: TRBJ2-7

DNA: TGTGCCAGCTCACCCCAGGTCCAGGTGGTGGGCACAGATACGCAGTATTTT
CDR3: CASSPQVQVVGTDTQYF
V: TRBV18
size: NA
length: 17
D: NA
J: TRBJ2-3

DNA: TGTGCCAGCAGCTTGGAGAACATTCAGTACTTC
CDR3: CASSLENIQYF
V: TRBV5-6
size: many
length: 11
D: NA
J: TRBJ2-4

DNA: TGTGCCAGCAGCCACGAACAGGGACTCTCTACCTTCGCCGAGCAGTACTTC
CDR3: CASSHEQGLSTFAEQYF
V: TRBV7-9
size: NA
length: 17
D: NA
J: TRBJ2-7

DNA: TGTGCCAGCAGTTCTAGCGGGGCCTCGCTGGCCAACGTCCTGACTTTC
CDR3: CASSSSGASLANVLTF
V: TRBV28
size: many
length: 16
D: TRBD2
J: TRBJ2-6

DNA: TGTGCCAGCAGTTATGGGACTAGCGTATACAATGAGCAGTTCTTC
CDR3: CASSYGTSVYNEQFF
V: TRBV6-5
size: NA
length: 15
D: TRBD2
J: TRBJ2-1

DNA: TGTGCCAGCAGTTTGGCCGGGTGGGGGACCAATCGGTACGAGCAGTACTTC
CDR3: CASSLAGWGTNRYEQYF
V: TRBV12-3/TRBV12-4
size: NA
length: 17
D: NA
J: TRBJ2-7

DNA: TGTGCCAGCAGCCGTTTCACAGATACGCAGTATTTT
CDR3: CASSRFTDTQYF
V: TRBV12-3/TRBV12-4
size: many
length: 12
D: NA
J: TRBJ2-3

DNA: TGTGCCAGTAGTATCTTCGGCAGGGAGGAGACCCAGTACTTC
CDR3: CASSIFGREETQYF
V: TRBV19
size: few
length: 14
D: NA
J: TRBJ2-5

DNA: TGTGCCAGCAGTTATCTAGGGGGGAGAGTAACAGATACGCAGTATTTT
CDR3: CASSYLGGRVTDTQYF
V: TRBV28
size: many
length: 16
D: NA
J: TRBJ2-3

DNA: TGTGAGGTAGCGGGAGGGATACCAAGGGATGAGCAGTTCTTC
CDR3: CEVAGGIPRDEQFF
V: TRBV28
size: many
length: 14
D: TRBD2
J: TRBJ2-1

DNA: TGTGCCAGCAGCCAATCTGCGGGAGTCTACGAGCAGTACTTC
CDR3: CASSQSAGVYEQYF
V: TRBV14
size: few
length: 14
D: TRBD2
J: TRBJ2-7

DNA: TGTGCCAGCAGCCGGCGAGCAGGAGGTCAATCCTACGAGCAGTACTTC
CDR3: CASSRRAGGQSYEQYF
V: TRBV2
size: NA
length: 16
D: NA
J: TRBJ2-7

DNA: TGTGCCACCCAGCGGCTAAATAGCAATCAGCCCCAGCATTTT
CDR3: CATQRLNSNQPQHF
V: TRBV7-9
size: few
length: 14
D: NA
J: TRBJ1-5

DNA: TGCAGTGCGCACCCGACTGGGACCTACGAGCAGTACTTC
CDR3: CSAHPTGTYEQYF
V: TRBV20-1
size: once
length: 13
D: NA
J: TRBJ2-7